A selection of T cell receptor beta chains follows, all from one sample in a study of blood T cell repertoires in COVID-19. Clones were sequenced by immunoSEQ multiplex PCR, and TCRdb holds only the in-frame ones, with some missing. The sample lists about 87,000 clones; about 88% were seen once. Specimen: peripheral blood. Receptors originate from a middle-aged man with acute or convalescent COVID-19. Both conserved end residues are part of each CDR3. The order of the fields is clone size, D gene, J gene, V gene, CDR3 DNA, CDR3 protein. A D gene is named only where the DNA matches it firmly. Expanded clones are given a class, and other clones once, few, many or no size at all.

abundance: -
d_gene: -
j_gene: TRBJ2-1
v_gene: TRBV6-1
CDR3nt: TGTGCCAGCAGTGAAGTCTTTAGCGGCAATGAGCAGTTCTTC
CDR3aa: CASSEVFSGNEQFF

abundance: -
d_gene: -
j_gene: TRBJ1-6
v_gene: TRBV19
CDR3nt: TGTGCCAGTGGAACTACAGGGTCCCTCCACTTT
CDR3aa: CASGTTGSLHF

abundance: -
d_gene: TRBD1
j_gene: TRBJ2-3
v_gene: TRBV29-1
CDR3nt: TGCAGCGTTAGAACAGGGGGCCAGAGCACAGATACGCAGTATTTT
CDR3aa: CSVRTGGQSTDTQYF

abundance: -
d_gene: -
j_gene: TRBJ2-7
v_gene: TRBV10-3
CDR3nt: TGTGCCACCGATGGTTCGGGATCCCACGAGCAGTACTTC
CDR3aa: CATDGSGSHEQYF

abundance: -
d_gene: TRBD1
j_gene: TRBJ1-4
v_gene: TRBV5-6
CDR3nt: TGTGCCAGCAGCTTACCAAGGACAGGGGCTGTGGAAAAACTGTTTTTT
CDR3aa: CASSLPRTGAVEKLFF

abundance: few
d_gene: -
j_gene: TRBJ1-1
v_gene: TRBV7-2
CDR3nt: TGTGCCAGCAGCCGGACCCCGACAGAGAACACTGAAGCTTTCTTT
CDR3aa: CASSRTPTENTEAFF

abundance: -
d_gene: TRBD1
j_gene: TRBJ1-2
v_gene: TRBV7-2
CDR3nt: TGTGCCAGCAGCTTACAGGGGGCTAACTATGGCTACACCTTC
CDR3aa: CASSLQGANYGYTF

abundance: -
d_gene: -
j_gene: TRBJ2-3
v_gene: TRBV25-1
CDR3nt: TGTGCCAGCAGTGAATATGGCGGGGCAACTAAAACAGATACGCAGTATTTT
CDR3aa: CASSEYGGATKTDTQYF

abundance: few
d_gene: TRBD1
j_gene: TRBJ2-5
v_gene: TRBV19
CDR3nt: TGTGCCAGTAGTATAGCGGGACAGGGTGTTGAGCAAGAGACCCAGTACTTC
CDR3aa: CASSIAGQGVEQETQYF

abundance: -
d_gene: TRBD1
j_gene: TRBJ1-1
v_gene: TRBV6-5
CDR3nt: TGTGCCAGCACCTGGACAGGGGAAGCAGCTTTCTTT
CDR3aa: CASTWTGEAAFF

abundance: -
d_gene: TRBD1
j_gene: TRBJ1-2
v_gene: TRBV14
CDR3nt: TGTGCCAGCAGCCAGGGACAGAAGTATGGCTACACCTTC
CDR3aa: CASSQGQKYGYTF

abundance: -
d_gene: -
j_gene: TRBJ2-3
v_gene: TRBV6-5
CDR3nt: TGTGCCAGCAACCGAGGACAGTCGTCGACAGATACGCAGTATTTT
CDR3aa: CASNRGQSSTDTQYF

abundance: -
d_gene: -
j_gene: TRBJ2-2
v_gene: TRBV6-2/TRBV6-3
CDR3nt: TGTGCCAGCAGTAACCGACCCGCGGGCACCGGGGAGCTGTTTTTT
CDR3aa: CASSNRPAGTGELFF

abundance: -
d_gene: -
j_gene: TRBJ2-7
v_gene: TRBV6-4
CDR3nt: TGTGCCAGCAGTGCCCGGGTCGGAGACGAGCAGTACTTC
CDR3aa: CASSARVGDEQYF

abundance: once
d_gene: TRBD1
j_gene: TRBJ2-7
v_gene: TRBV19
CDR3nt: TGTGCCAGTAGTAATCACACTTATTCCGGGACAGCCTTCTCCTACGAGCAGTACTTC
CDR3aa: CASSNHTYSGTAFSYEQYF

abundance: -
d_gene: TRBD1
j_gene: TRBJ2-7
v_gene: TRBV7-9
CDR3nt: TGTGCCAGCAGCTTAGCCCACAGGGGTGGGGAGCAGTACTTC
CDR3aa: CASSLAHRGGEQYF

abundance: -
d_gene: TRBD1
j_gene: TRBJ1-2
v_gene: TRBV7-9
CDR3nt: TGTGCCAGCAGCTTGGACAGGGGTGATGGCTACACCTTC
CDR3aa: CASSLDRGDGYTF

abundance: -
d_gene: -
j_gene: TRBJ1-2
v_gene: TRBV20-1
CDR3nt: TGCAGTGCTCTTCGTGACTATGGCTACACCTTC
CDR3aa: CSALRDYGYTF

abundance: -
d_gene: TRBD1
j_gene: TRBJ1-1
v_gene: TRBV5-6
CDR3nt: TGTGCCAGCAGCCCGGACAGGCGGAACACTGAAGCTTTCTTT
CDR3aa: CASSPDRRNTEAFF

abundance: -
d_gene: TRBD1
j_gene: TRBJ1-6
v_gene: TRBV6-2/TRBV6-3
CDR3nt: TGTGCCAGCAGCCGTGACAGGGATGGGAATTCACCCCTCCACTTT
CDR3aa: CASSRDRDGNSPLHF

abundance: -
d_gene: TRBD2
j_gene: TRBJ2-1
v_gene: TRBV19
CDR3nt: TGTGCCAGTAATCCGGGCGGGAGGGGGTCCAATGAGCAGTTCTTC
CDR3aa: CASNPGGRGSNEQFF

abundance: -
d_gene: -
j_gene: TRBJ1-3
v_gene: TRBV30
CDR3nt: TGTGCCTGGAGTGTAACTGGTTCTGGAAACACCATATATTTT
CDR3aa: CAWSVTGSGNTIYF

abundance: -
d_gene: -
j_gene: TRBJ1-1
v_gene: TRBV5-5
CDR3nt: TGTGCCAGCAGCTTGGACAGGGTGGGGACTGAAGCTTTCTTT
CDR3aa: CASSLDRVGTEAFF

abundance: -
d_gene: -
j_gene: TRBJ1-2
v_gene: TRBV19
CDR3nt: TGTGCCACTGGACAGCAGTATGGCTACACCTTC
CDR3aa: CATGQQYGYTF

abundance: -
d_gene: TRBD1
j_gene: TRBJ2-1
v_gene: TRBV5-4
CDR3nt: TGTGCCAGCAGCCTCGTTCTCGGGGACAGCACGTTCTTC
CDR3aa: CASSLVLGDSTFF

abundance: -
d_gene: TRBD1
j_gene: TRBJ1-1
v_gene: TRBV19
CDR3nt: TGTGCCAGTACCCGACAGGGACGCACTGAAGCTTTCTTT
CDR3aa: CASTRQGRTEAFF

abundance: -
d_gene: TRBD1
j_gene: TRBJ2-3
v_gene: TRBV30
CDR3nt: TGTGCCTGGAGGATGACAGGGGGCACAGATACGCAGTATTTT
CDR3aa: CAWRMTGGTDTQYF

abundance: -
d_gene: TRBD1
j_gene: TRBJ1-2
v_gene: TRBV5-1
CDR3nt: TGCGCCAGCAGCTGGGGGTCGGGACAGTCAAACTATGGCTACACCTTC
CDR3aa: CASSWGSGQSNYGYTF

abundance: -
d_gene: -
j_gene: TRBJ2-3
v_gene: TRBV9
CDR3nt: TGTGCCAGCAGAGTGGAGGGAGCGGATACGCAGTATTTT
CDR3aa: CASRVEGADTQYF

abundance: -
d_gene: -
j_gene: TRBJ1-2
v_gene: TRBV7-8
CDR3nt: TGTGCCAGCAGGCCGTCGGGGGTTGACTATGGCTACACCTTC
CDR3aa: CASRPSGVDYGYTF

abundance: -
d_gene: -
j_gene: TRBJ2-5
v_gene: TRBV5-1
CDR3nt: TGCGCCAGCAGCTACCAGTACCAAGAGACCCAGTACTTC
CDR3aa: CASSYQYQETQYF

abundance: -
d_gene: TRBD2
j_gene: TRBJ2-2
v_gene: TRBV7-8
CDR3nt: TGTGCCAGCAGCTTAGGCGGGGGGGGCACCGGGGAGCTGTTTTTT
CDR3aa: CASSLGGGGTGELFF

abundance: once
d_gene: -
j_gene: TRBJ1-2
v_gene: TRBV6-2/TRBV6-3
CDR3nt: TGTGCCAGCAGTTACCAGGGTTTTAACTATGGCTACACCTTC
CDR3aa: CASSYQGFNYGYTF

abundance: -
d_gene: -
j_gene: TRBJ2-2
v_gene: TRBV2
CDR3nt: TGTGCCAGCAGTGAATTGGGAGTATCGGCGGAGCTGTTTTTT
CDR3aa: CASSELGVSAELFF

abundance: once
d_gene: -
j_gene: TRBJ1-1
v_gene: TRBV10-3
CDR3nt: TGTGCCATCACCTCGACAGTGAACACTGAAGCTTTCTTT
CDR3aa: CAITSTVNTEAFF

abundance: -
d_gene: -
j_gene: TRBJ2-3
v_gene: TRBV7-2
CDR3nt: TGTGCCAGCAGCTCTGCGGGGGATACGCAGTATTTT
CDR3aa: CASSSAGDTQYF

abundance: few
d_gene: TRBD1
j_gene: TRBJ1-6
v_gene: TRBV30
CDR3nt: TGTGCCTGGAGTAAGGGGACAGGGGGTTCACCCCTCCACTTT
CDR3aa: CAWSKGTGGSPLHF

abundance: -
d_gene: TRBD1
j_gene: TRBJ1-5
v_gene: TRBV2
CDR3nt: TGTGCCAGCAGTTCGGGACAGAACACGCGGCAGCCCCAGCATTTT
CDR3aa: CASSSGQNTRQPQHF

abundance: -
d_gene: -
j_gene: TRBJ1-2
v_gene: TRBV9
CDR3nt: TGTGCCAGCAGCGTAGGCTCAGGGATAGCTAACTATGGCTACACCTTC
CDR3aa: CASSVGSGIANYGYTF

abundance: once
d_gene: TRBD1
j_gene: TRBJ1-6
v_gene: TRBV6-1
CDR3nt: TGTGCCAGCAGTGAAAGGCAGGGGGATTCACCCCTCCACTTT
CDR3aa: CASSERQGDSPLHF

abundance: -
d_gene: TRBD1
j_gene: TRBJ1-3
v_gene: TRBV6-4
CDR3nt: TGTGCCAGCAGCTCGACAGGGACCGGAAACACCATATATTTT
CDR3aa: CASSSTGTGNTIYF

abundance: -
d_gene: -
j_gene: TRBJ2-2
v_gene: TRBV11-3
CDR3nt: TGTGCCAGCAGCTTACCTCGGGGTGGCGGGGAGCTGTTTTTT
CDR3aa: CASSLPRGGGELFF

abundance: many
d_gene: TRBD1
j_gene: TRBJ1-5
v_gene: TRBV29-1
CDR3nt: TGCAGCGTCAGGGGGGAATCCAATCAGCCCCAGCATTTT
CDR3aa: CSVRGESNQPQHF

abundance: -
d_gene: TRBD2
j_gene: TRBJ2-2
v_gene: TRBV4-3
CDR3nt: TGCGCCAGCAGTCAGATAGGGGCGGGGGGCTTTAACACCGGGGAGCTGTTTTTT
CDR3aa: CASSQIGAGGFNTGELFF